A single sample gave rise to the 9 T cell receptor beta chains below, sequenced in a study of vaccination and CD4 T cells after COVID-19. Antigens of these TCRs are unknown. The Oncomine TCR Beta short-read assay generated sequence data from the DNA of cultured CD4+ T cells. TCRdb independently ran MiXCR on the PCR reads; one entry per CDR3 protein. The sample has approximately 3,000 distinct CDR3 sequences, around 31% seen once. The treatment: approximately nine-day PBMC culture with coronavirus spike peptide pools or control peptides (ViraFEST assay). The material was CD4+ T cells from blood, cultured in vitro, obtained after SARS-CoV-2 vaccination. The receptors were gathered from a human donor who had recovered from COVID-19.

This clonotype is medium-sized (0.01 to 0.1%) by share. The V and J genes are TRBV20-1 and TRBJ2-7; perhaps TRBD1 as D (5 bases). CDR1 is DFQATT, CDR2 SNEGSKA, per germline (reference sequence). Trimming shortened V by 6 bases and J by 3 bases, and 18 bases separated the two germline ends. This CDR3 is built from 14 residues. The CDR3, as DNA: TGCAGTGCCCTGCCCGACAGATCTTACTACGAGCAGTACTTC. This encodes CSALPDRSYYEQYF.

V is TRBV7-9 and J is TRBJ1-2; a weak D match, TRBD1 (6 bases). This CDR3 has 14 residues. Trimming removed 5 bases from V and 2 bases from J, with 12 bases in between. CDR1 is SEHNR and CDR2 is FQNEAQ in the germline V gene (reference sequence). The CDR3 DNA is TGTGCCAGCAGCACCGGGACATTGAACTATGGCTACACCTTC. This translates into CASSTGTLNYGYTF.

The CDR3 region has the DNA TGTGCCAGCAGTTATTCTACAGGGGAAACGGGAGGCTACACCTTC. Protein sequence: CASSYSTGETGGYTF. The rearrangement links TRBV6-5 to TRBJ1-2; TRBD1 matches at 7 bases. CDR3 length: 15 amino acids. The V gene's germline CDR1 is MNHEY and CDR2 SVGAGI. Trimming cost V 3 bases and J 8 bases; bases outside gene matches: 12.

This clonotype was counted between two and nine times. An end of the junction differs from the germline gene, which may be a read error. The CDR3 DNA follows: TGTGCCAGCAGCATAGCCGGAGGTCTCTACGAGCAGTACTTC. This encodes CASSIAGGLYEQYF. The chain employs TRBV7-9 and TRBJ2-7; possible D gene TRBD2, 5 bases. The CDR3 is 14 amino acids. In germline, CDR1 is SEHNR, CDR2 FQNEAQ (reference sequence).

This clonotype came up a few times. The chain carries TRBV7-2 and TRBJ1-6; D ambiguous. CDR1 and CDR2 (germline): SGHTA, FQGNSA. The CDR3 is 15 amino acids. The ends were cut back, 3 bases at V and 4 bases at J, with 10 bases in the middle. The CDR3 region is CASSFSGQYNSPLHF. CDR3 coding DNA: TGTGCCAGCAGCTTTTCCGGGCAGTATAATTCACCCCTCCACTTT.

CDR3 coding DNA: TGCAGTGCGGACGGGGGTACAACCTACGAGCAGTACTTC. Its protein is CSADGGTTYEQYF. The rearrangement links TRBV20-1 to TRBJ2-7; tentatively, D is TRBD2 (6 bases). V dropped 6 bases and J dropped 2 bases, with 14 bases sitting between them. Germline V gene lookup returns CDR1 DFQATT and CDR2 SNEGSKA (reference sequence). The CDR3 has 13 amino acids.

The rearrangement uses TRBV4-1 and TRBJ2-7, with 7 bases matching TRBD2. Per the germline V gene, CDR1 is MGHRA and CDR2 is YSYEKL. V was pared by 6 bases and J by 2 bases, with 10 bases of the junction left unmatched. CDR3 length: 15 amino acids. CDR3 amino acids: CASRPGRGTTYEQYF. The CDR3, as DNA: TGCGCCAGCAGGCCCGGGCGGGGGACCACCTACGAGCAGTACTTC.

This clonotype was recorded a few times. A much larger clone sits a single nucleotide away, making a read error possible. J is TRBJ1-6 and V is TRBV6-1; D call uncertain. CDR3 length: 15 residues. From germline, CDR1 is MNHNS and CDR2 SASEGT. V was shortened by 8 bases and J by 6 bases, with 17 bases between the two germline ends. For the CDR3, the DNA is TGTGCCAGCGGAATCTCAAGTACGGCTAATTCACCCCTCCACTTT. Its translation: CASGISSTANSPLHF.

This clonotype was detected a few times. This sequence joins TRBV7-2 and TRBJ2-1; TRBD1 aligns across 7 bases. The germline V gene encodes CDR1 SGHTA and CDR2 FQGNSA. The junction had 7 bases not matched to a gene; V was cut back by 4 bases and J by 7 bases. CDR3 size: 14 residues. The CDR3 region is CASSSWTGANEQFF. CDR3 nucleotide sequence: TGTGCCAGCAGCTCGTGGACAGGAGCGAATGAGCAGTTCTTC.